What follows are 23 T cell receptor beta chains derived from one specimen sequenced in a study of T-cell reconstitution after alpha-beta-depleted transplantation in children. Unique molecular identifiers were used in preparing the TCRbeta library. TCRdb re-analysed the PCR reads in MiXCR, keeping a single row per CDR3 protein. The table includes approximately 400,000 distinct CDR3 sequences, approximately 10% detected once. The specimen was PBMCs from the stem cell graft donor, collected from the stem cell graft. Every receptor here comes from a human donor who donated a stem cell graft to a child with acute myeloid leukemia.

V usage is TRBV2 and J usage is TRBJ2-5; 11 nucleotides line up with TRBD1. Germline trimming cut 6 bases from V and 4 bases from J; bases unmatched to any gene: 10. Per the germline V gene, CDR1 is SNHLY and CDR2 is FYNNEI. This CDR3 spans 16 amino acids. CDR3 amino acids: CASRRMGQGERETQYF. CDR3 bases: TGTGCCAGCAGGCGAATGGGACAGGGGGAGAGAGAGACCCAGTACTTC.

The chain employs TRBV12-3 or TRBV12-4 and TRBJ2-5, with D possibly matching TRBD1 (5 bases). The CDR3 is 12 amino acids. V lost 5 bases to trimming and J lost 3 bases, with 7 bases between them. The DNA for the CDR3 is TGTGCCAGCAGTATCAGGGAAGAGACCCAGTACTTC. Protein sequence: CASSIREETQYF.

This clonotype has ten or more counts. The rearrangement joins TRBV5-1 to TRBJ2-7; the match to TRBD1 covers 9 bases. This CDR3 region has 15 residues. CDR1 and CDR2 from the germline V gene are SGHRS and YFSETQ. Germline trimming cut 5 bases from V and 2 bases from J; bases unmatched to any gene: 8. CDR3 sequence reads: CASRDGTGPAYEQYF. The DNA for the CDR3 is TGCGCCAGCAGGGATGGGACAGGGCCCGCCTACGAGCAGTACTTC. Drawing the rest from reference TRBV5-1 and TRBJ2-7, the complete variable domain is KAGVTQTPRYLIKTRGQQVTLSCSPISGHRSVSWYQQTPGQGLQFLFEYFSETQRNKGNFPGRFSGRQFSNSRSEMNVSTLELGDSALYLCASRDGTGPAYEQYFGPGTRLTVT.

This clonotype was seen repeatedly, ten times or more. The rearrangement joins TRBV12-3 or TRBV12-4 to TRBJ2-1; D unresolved. Trimming stripped 6 bases from V and 0 bases from J, with 9 bases between. This CDR3 contains 14 residues. Here the CDR3 DNA reads TGTGCCAGCAGACTCCTGAGCTCCTACAATGAGCAGTTCTTC. Its protein product is CASRLLSSYNEQFF.

This clonotype has a handful of counts. The chain combines TRBV7-8 with TRBJ1-1, with 8 positions matching TRBD1. Per the germline V gene, CDR1 is SGHVS and CDR2 is FQNEAQ. J gave up 9 bases and V 4 bases, and 4 bases lay outside the gene matches. The CDR3 sequence is 12 residues long. CDR3 DNA sequence: TGTGCCAGCAGCTCGGACAGGGCCCAAGCTTTCTTT. This sequence encodes CASSSDRAQAFF.

V usage is TRBV5-6 and J usage is TRBJ2-2; D is possibly TRBD2 (6 bases). The V gene's germline CDR1 is SGHDT and CDR2 YYEEEE. Trimming took 0 bases from V and 6 from J, leaving 12 bases between them. This CDR3 region has 15 residues. CDR3 nucleotide sequence: TGTGCCAGCAGCTTGGGGGACTGGGTATCCGGGGAGCTGTTTTTT. Encoded protein: CASSLGDWVSGELFF.

This clonotype was recorded a few times. For the CDR3, the DNA is TGTGCCAGCAGTTACAGGGACGGGGGGAAAGAGACCCAGTACTTC. Translating gives CASSYRDGGKETQYF. The V call is TRBV6-5, the J call TRBJ2-5, with 7 bases that match TRBD2. The CDR3 sequence is 15 residues long. Trimming removed 2 bases from V and 3 bases from J; junction bases left unmatched: 6. CDR1 and CDR2 (germline): MNHEY, SVGAGI.

This clonotype was counted a few times. This chain links TRBV2 with TRBJ2-3; 7 positions match TRBD2. The length of the CDR3 is 14 residues. Trimming at V came to 7 bases and at J to 2 bases, leaving 6 bases not matched to a gene. Germline V gives CDR1 SNHLY, CDR2 FYNNEI. For the CDR3, the DNA is TGTGCCAGCATGGCCGGACTAGTCACAGATACGCAGTATTTT. This gives the protein CASMAGLVTDTQYF.

This clonotype appeared a few times. This chain joins TRBV12-5 and TRBJ1-1; D is uncertain. The CDR3 consists of 12 residues. The V and J ends lost 6 bases and 10 bases respectively, with 15 bases between them. CDR1 LGHNT and CDR2 FRNRAP come from the germline V gene. CDR3 coding DNA: TGTGCTAGTGGCCGAGAACGGAGAGGAGCTTTCTTT. Translated: CASGRERRGAFF.

This clonotype was picked up many times. The chain employs TRBV20-1 and TRBJ2-7, with a tentative D call TRBD2 (6 bases). From germline, CDR1 is DFQATT and CDR2 SNEGSKA (reference sequence). V lost 0 bases to trimming and J lost 1 base, with 13 bases between them. CDR3 length: 15 residues. For the CDR3, the DNA is TGCAGTGCTAGAGAACTCGGGACTCCTTCCTACGAGCAGTACGTC. Translated, it gives CSARELGTPSYEQYV.

The chain joins TRBV20-1 to TRBJ2-1; 10 bases agree with TRBD2. The CDR3 runs to 13 residues. V was clipped by 6 bases and J by 7 bases; unmatched bases: 6. CDR1 DFQATT and CDR2 SNEGSKA come from the germline V gene (reference sequence). The CDR3 region has the DNA TGCAGTGCCCCCGGGACTAGCGCGAATGAGCAGTTCTTC. Its translation is CSAPGTSANEQFF.

The J gene is TRBJ2-3, the V gene TRBV9; possible D gene TRBD2, 6 bases. CDR3 size: 16 residues. V shed 3 bases and J shed 2 bases, with 16 bases lying between them. Germline V gene sequence: CDR1 SGDLS, CDR2 YYNGEE. CDR3 protein: CASSAVTGRNTDTQYF. In DNA, the CDR3 is TGTGCCAGCAGCGCGGTCACCGGGAGAAACACAGATACGCAGTATTTT.

The V gene is TRBV20-1, the J gene TRBJ2-5; 8 bases line up with TRBD1. There are 16 residues in the CDR3. Germline V lookup: CDR1 DFQATT, CDR2 SNEGSKA (reference sequence). Trimming cost V 1 base and J 7 bases; bases outside gene matches: 14. CDR3: CSARAFSRDRPRTQYF. In nucleotides, the CDR3 is TGCAGTGCTAGAGCCTTTAGCAGGGACAGGCCCAGGACCCAGTACTTC.

About this clonotype itself: A much larger clone sits a single nucleotide away, making a read error possible. In this CDR3 the conserved last residue, phenylalanine or tryptophan, is missing, so a read error is likely. The CDR3 region is CASSVRGDPTDTQYL. DNA for the CDR3: TGTGCCAGCAGCGTACGAGGGGACCCCACAGATACGCAGTATTTG. This rearrangement joins TRBV9 to TRBJ2-3; the D call may be TRBD1 or TRBD2 (5 bases each). Germline V gene lookup returns CDR1 SGDLS and CDR2 YYNGEE. Trimming removed 1 base from V and 2 bases from J, with 11 bases in between. CDR3 length: 15 amino acids.

The chain couples TRBV5-1 to TRBJ2-7, with TRBD1 matching 11 bases. The CDR3 is 15 residues long. V shed 4 bases and J 4 bases; nucleotides not matched to a gene: 7. The germline V gene has CDR1 SGHRS and CDR2 YFSETQ. The CDR3 sequence: CASSTGTGGMYEQYV. CDR3 DNA sequence: TGCGCCAGCAGCACCGGGACAGGGGGAATGTACGAGCAGTACGTC.

The chain couples TRBV6-1 to TRBJ1-1; D unclear. The V end was cut by 6 bases, the J end by 3 bases, with 11 bases between. The germline CDR1 and CDR2 sequences are MNHNS and SASEGT. The CDR3 spans 13 residues. The CDR3 DNA reads as TGTGCCAGCAGGATCTTCCGGGACACTGAAGCTTTCTTT. It codes for CASRIFRDTEAFF.

The chain is built from TRBV5-6 and TRBJ2-3, with unresolved D. Germline lookup yields CDR1 SGHDT and CDR2 YYEEEE. The CDR3 is 15 amino acids. V was pared by 1 base and J by 1 base, with 10 bases between. CDR3 residues: CASSLNGPGTDTQYF. The CDR3, as DNA: TGTGCCAGCAGCTTGAATGGGCCGGGCACAGATACGCAGTATTTT.

The chain links TRBV28 to TRBJ2-7, with D possibly being TRBD1 or TRBD2 (5 bases each). The CDR3 contains 16 residues. Germline loops: CDR1 MDHEN, CDR2 SYDVKM. V lost 3 bases, J lost 3 bases, and 18 bases lay in between. In DNA form, the CDR3 reads TGTGCCAGCAGTTTCTTAGGGACGGGACCCAGCTACGAGCAGTACTTC. It yields the protein CASSFLGTGPSYEQYF. The complete variable domain, with remaining parts taken from reference TRBV28 and TRBJ2-7, reads DVKVTQSSRYLVKRTGEKVFLECVQDMDHENMFWYRQDPGLGLRLIYFSYDVKMKEKGDIPEGYSVSREKKERFSLILESASTNQTSMYLCASSFLGTGPSYEQYFGPGTRLTVT.

The chain is built from TRBV12-3 or TRBV12-4 and TRBJ2-5; maybe TRBD2 (6 bases). CDR3 length: 16 residues. Trimming left V 5 bases short and J 5 bases short, with 21 bases between. Here the CDR3 reads CASSPGTQIRGETQYF. The DNA of the CDR3 is TGTGCCAGCAGTCCCGGGACCCAAATTCGGGGGGAGACCCAGTACTTC.

The chain couples TRBV9 to TRBJ1-4; 9 nucleotides agree with TRBD1. V shed 6 bases, J shed 8 bases, and the junction held 8 bases outside the gene matches. Germline loops: CDR1 SGDLS, CDR2 YYNGEE. The CDR3 spans 14 residues. The CDR3 DNA reads as TGTGCCAGCACCAGAACAGGGGGCTTAGAAAAACTGTTTTTT. Translated, it gives CASTRTGGLEKLFF.

This clonotype has a handful of counts. This chain links TRBV5-1 with TRBJ2-6; 11 bases are a match to TRBD1. The germline gives CDR1 SGHRS, CDR2 YFSETQ. J lost 1 base, V lost 4 bases, and 10 bases had no gene match. The CDR3 spans 19 residues. The CDR3 region has the DNA TGCGCCAGCAGCGTACCGGGACAGGGGGACCTATCTGGGGCCAACGTCCTGACTTTC. Its protein product is CASSVPGQGDLSGANVLTF.

This chain joins TRBV9 and TRBJ2-5; D not certain. The ends were cut back, 4 bases at V and 2 bases at J, with 12 bases in the middle. The germline gives CDR1 SGDLS, CDR2 YYNGEE. This CDR3 contains 14 residues. In DNA, the CDR3 is TGTGCCAGCAGCCCCCAGGCTTTGCAAGAGACCCAGTACTTC. Amino acid sequence: CASSPQALQETQYF. Looking up the rest from reference TRBV9 and TRBJ2-5 gives the full variable domain: DSGVTQTPKHLITATGQRVTLRCSPRSGDLSVYWYQQSLDQGLQFLIQYYNGEERAKGNILERFSAQQFPDLHSELNLSSLELGDSALYFCASSPQALQETQYFGPGTRLLVL.

In its sample, this clonotype was seen a few times. The CDR3: CASSLSRQGTLTYNEQFF. The CDR3 DNA is TGCGCCAGCAGCTTAAGCAGACAGGGGACCCTGACCTACAATGAGCAGTTCTTC. The chain joins TRBV5-1 to TRBJ2-1, with 8 bases identical to TRBD1. This CDR3 is 18 amino acids long. Germline loops: CDR1 SGHRS, CDR2 YFSETQ. Unmatched junction bases numbered 12, after V lost 2 bases and J lost 2 bases. Looking up the rest from reference TRBV5-1 and TRBJ2-1 gives the full variable domain: KAGVTQTPRYLIKTRGQQVTLSCSPISGHRSVSWYQQTPGQGLQFLFEYFSETQRNKGNFPGRFSGRQFSNSRSEMNVSTLELGDSALYLCASSLSRQGTLTYNEQFFGPGTRLTVL.